One sample yielded the 24 T cell receptor beta chains listed below, sequenced in a study of CD8 T cells in ankylosing spondylitis. Study-wide findings and caveats: Eight highly homologous variants formed a TCR beta motif that appeared characteristic of ankylosing spondylitis blood.

Antigens for these TCRs are unknown. TCRdb recomputed calls from the 5' RACE reads with MiXCR, one row per CDR3 protein. The sample lists 400,000 or so distinct CDR3 sequences, around 26% occurring once. The sequencing input was blood, either unsorted or a sorted T cell fraction (not recorded which). These receptors all stem from a male donor with ankylosing spondylitis.

The V gene is TRBV2, the J gene TRBJ2-3, with no clear D. The CDR3 has 14 amino acids. Germline CDR1 reads SNHLY; CDR2 reads FYNNEI. The V end lost 7 bases, the J end lost 2 bases, and 13 bases lay between the germline ends. The CDR3 is CASTPELHTDTQYF. The CDR3 DNA is TGTGCCAGCACTCCAGAACTACACACAGATACGCAGTATTTT.

The chain is built from TRBV2 and TRBJ2-2, with D unresolved. Looked up from germline, CDR1 is SNHLY and CDR2 is FYNNEI. V was clipped by 2 bases and J by 4 bases, with 11 bases between them. The CDR3 contains 15 residues. The DNA for the CDR3 is TGTGCCAGCAGTGAACTAGGCGGAATCACCGGGGAGCTGTTTTTT. Translating gives CASSELGGITGELFF.

The CDR3 spells CASSLDVAGVGNEQFF. DNA for the CDR3: TGTGCCAGCAGCTTAGATGTGGCGGGGGTTGGCAATGAGCAGTTCTTC. The chain links TRBV11-2 to TRBJ2-1; 7 bases agree with TRBD2. The germline V gene has CDR1 SGHAT and CDR2 FQNNGV. There are 16 residues in the CDR3. V was pared by 0 bases and J by 6 bases, with 8 bases of the junction left unmatched.

The chain links TRBV18 to TRBJ2-7, with a weak D call TRBD1 (6 bases). The germline V and J ends were trimmed by 1 base and 1 base, with 11 bases remaining between them. CDR1 KGHSH and CDR2 LQKENI come from the germline V gene. The CDR3 is 15 residues long. CDR3 coding DNA: TGTGCCAGCTCACCACGCGACAGGTCGTCCTACGAGCAGTACTTC. Protein: CASSPRDRSSYEQYF.

This chain links TRBV20-1 with TRBJ2-3, with 14 bases identical to TRBD2. Trimming took 4 bases from V and 2 from J; bases not matched to a gene: 2. CDR1 DFQATT and CDR2 SNEGSKA come from the germline V gene (reference sequence). The CDR3 has 15 residues. CDR3 sequence (DNA): TGCAGTGCTACGGGACTAGCGGGAGCCACAGATACGCAGTATTTT. Translating it yields CSATGLAGATDTQYF.

V is TRBV9 and J is TRBJ2-1; 7 bases line up with TRBD2. The CDR3 sequence is 15 residues long. CDR1 and CDR2 from the germline V gene are SGDLS and YYNGEE. J lost 9 bases, V lost 4 bases, and 13 bases had no gene match. The CDR3 is CASSISRDYQGEQFF. The CDR3, as DNA: TGTGCCAGCAGCATAAGCCGGGACTACCAAGGTGAGCAGTTCTTC.

This clonotype was found a few times. V and J are TRBV2 and TRBJ2-1; the D is unclear. This CDR3 is built from 14 residues. Trimming removed 3 bases from V and 5 bases from J, with 11 bases in between. CDR1 and CDR2 from the germline V gene are SNHLY and FYNNEI. CDR3 amino acids: CASSDLSYDNEQFF. The DNA for the CDR3 is TGTGCCAGCAGTGACCTCTCCTATGACAATGAGCAGTTCTTC.

V is TRBV7-9 and J is TRBJ2-3; TRBD2 aligns across 9 bases. CDR3 length: 17 amino acids. Trimming at V came to 1 base and at J to 5 bases, leaving 10 bases not matched to a gene. Germline-derived CDR1 and CDR2 are SEHNR and FQNEAQ (reference sequence). The DNA of the CDR3 is TGTGCCAGCAGCTTAGTGAGAGCGGGAGGAATTGTAGATACGCAGTATTTT. Protein sequence: CASSLVRAGGIVDTQYF.

This clonotype was observed a few times. The chain couples TRBV29-1 to TRBJ2-3; tentative D call: TRBD2 (5 bases). In germline, CDR1 is SQVTM, CDR2 ANQGSEA. This CDR3 region has 15 residues. Trimming cost V 6 bases and J 0 bases, with 16 bases left between them. The CDR3 protein is CSVETRASSTDTQYF. The CDR3 bases are TGCAGCGTGGAAACTAGGGCCTCTAGCACAGATACGCAGTATTTT.

The rearrangement joins TRBV28 to TRBJ2-1; D may be TRBD1 (6 bases). V dropped 11 bases and J dropped 5 bases, with 25 bases sitting between them. CDR1 is MDHEN and CDR2 is SYDVKM in the germline V gene. The CDR3 sequence is 16 residues long. CDR3 region: CAALANQGLKHNEQFF. CDR3 nucleotide sequence: TGTGCCGCCCTTGCAAATCAGGGGTTGAAACACAATGAGCAGTTCTTC.

This chain links TRBV25-1 with TRBJ2-1; D remains unclear. Germline values: CDR1 MGHDK, CDR2 SYGVNS. V lost 3 bases and J 0 bases, leaving 12 bases between the germline ends. CDR3 length: 16 amino acids. The chain's CDR3 is CASSDPAFGSYNEQFF. The CDR3 DNA follows: TGTGCCAGCAGTGACCCCGCCTTCGGCTCCTACAATGAGCAGTTCTTC.

The V call is TRBV10-3, the J call TRBJ2-1; D is uncertain. From germline, CDR1 is ENHRY and CDR2 SYGVKD. V was pared by 2 bases and J by 7 bases, with 15 bases between. The CDR3 is 15 residues long. The CDR3 DNA sequence: TGTGCCATCAGTGAGCGAAACGATCCCGGGAATGAGCAGTTCTTC. Translating it yields CAISERNDPGNEQFF.

In regard to this clonotype: At one end the junction does not follow the germline gene, possibly because of a read error. The CDR3: CAISVTSGTDTQYF. In nucleotides, the CDR3 is TGTGCCATCAGCGTTACTAGCGGCACAGATACGCAGTATTTT. J is TRBJ2-3 and V is TRBV7-7; TRBD2 matches at 7 bases. This CDR3 spans 14 amino acids. Germline V gene sequence: CDR1 SSHAT, CDR2 FNYEAQ (reference sequence).

There are a few counts of this clonotype. The chain combines TRBV12-3 or TRBV12-4 with TRBJ2-5; perhaps TRBD1 as D (7 bases). Trimming took 3 bases from V and 5 from J, leaving 16 bases between them. The CDR3 runs 15 residues. For the CDR3, the DNA is TGTGCCAGCAGTTTGTTGGGCAGGGGGGAGGAGACCCAGTACTTC. It is translated as CASSLLGRGEETQYF.

This clonotype showed up just a few times. The rearrangement uses TRBV6-2 or TRBV6-3 and TRBJ1-1; perhaps TRBD1 as D (5 bases). CDR1 is MNHEY and CDR2 is SVGEGT in the germline V gene. This CDR3 spans 14 amino acids. The V end was cut by 5 bases, the J end by 5 bases, with 15 bases between. The CDR3 here is CASSQTGGSTEAFF. CDR3 DNA: TGTGCCAGCAGTCAGACGGGGGGAAGTACTGAAGCTTTCTTT.

CDR3 sequence (DNA): TGCAGCGCCTCGAGACAGGGGACCTACAATGAGCAGTTCTTC. Its protein is CSASRQGTYNEQFF. This rearrangement joins TRBV29-1 to TRBJ2-1, with TRBD1 matching over 8 bases. Germline CDR1 reads SQVTM; CDR2 reads ANQGSEA. The CDR3 extends over 14 amino acids. Trimming removed 7 bases from V and 2 bases from J; junction bases left unmatched: 7.

The V call is TRBV10-2, the J call TRBJ2-3, with 9 bases identical to TRBD2. CDR1 WSHSY and CDR2 SAAADI come from the germline V gene. Germline trimming cut 7 bases from V and 4 bases from J; bases unmatched to any gene: 6. The CDR3 loop spans 14 amino acids. The CDR3 is CASKASGIADTQYF. The DNA for the CDR3 is TGCGCCAGCAAGGCTAGCGGGATTGCAGATACGCAGTATTTT.

This clonotype was seen at least ten times. V usage is TRBV6-1 and J usage is TRBJ1-2, with D unresolved. The CDR3 is 11 residues long. The germline V gene has CDR1 MNHNS and CDR2 SASEGT. V was pared by 6 bases and J by 1 base, with 3 bases between. The CDR3 DNA reads TGTGCCAGCAGAGATAACTATGGCTACACCTTC. This translates into CASRDNYGYTF.

On this clonotype itself: Sequence at one end of the junction differs from germline and may be a read error. J is TRBJ1-5 and V is TRBV27; D remains unclear. This CDR3 has 13 residues. Germline CDR1 is MNHEY and CDR2 is SMNVEV (reference sequence). This CDR3 reads CASSWKRNQPQHF. The CDR3 bases are TGTGCCAGCAGTTGGAAACGCAATCAGCCCCAGCACTTT.

The V gene is TRBV20-1, the J gene TRBJ2-6; no firm D call. V shed 3 bases and J shed 0 bases, with 12 bases lying between them. Germline-derived CDR1 and CDR2 are DFQATT and SNEGSKA (reference sequence). This CDR3 is built from 16 residues. CDR3: CSASTPPDSGANVLTF. The CDR3 nucleotides are TGCAGTGCTAGTACACCCCCAGACTCTGGGGCCAACGTCCTGACTTTC.

V usage is TRBV6-1 and J usage is TRBJ2-3; 11 bases line up with TRBD2. This CDR3 region has 17 residues. The ends lost 0 bases at V and 3 bases at J; junction bases unmatched: 5. Germline CDR1 reads MNHNS; CDR2 reads SASEGT. The CDR3 reads CASSEARTSGSTDTQYF. In nucleotides, the CDR3 is TGTGCCAGCAGTGAAGCTCGGACTAGCGGGTCGACAGATACGCAGTATTTT.

This clonotype was found a few times. The chain links TRBV20-1 to TRBJ2-1, with TRBD2 matching 9 bases. In germline, CDR1 is DFQATT, CDR2 SNEGSKA (reference sequence). V lost 1 base to trimming and J lost 3 bases; unmatched junction nucleotides: 7. The CDR3 covers 16 residues. CDR3 DNA: TGCAGTGCTAGAGGCTATAGCGGGAGAAGCTACAATGAGCAGTTCTTC. It specifies CSARGYSGRSYNEQFF.

In its sample, this clonotype was seen a few times. The chain employs TRBV24-1 and TRBJ1-1; possible D gene TRBD1, 6 bases. The CDR3 loop spans 17 amino acids. Trimming pared 3 bases from V and 1 base from J, leaving 17 bases between. Per the germline V gene, CDR1 is KGHDR and CDR2 is SFDVKD. This CDR3 is CATSDRDIGNPNTEAFF. The CDR3 DNA reads TGTGCCACCAGTGATCGGGACATAGGTAATCCGAACACTGAAGCTTTCTTT.

This clonotype was seen at least ten times. This chain uses TRBV12-3 or TRBV12-4 with TRBJ2-7, with D uncertain. CDR3 length: 16 residues. Between the trimmed V and J ends, which lost 5 bases and 1 base, there was a span of 18 bases. CDR3 coding DNA: TGTGCCAGCAGTCCCTCTATGAGGCAGGCTTCCTACGAGCAGTACTTC. This encodes CASSPSMRQASYEQYF.